This T cell receptor beta chain was sequenced during a study of T cell responses to AZD1222 COVID-19 vaccine. The protocol was immunoSEQ multiplex PCR, while the TCRdb copy is restricted to in-frame clones and leaves out a portion. The table includes approximately 140,000 clones, 91% detected once. Findings and caveats of the study: The donors showed a predominance of white British ancestry and of females, with possible underestimation of clonal diversity. Spike-specific TCRs gained breadth and depth after people received two AZD1222 doses. Just a handful of AZD1222 recipients tested seropositive at baseline. Repertoire samples came only from after the peak T cell response.

Germline loops: CDR1 SGHRS, CDR2 YFSETQ. The germline V and J ends were trimmed by 0 bases and 4 bases, with 21 bases remaining between them. This CDR3 is built from 18 residues. Note on this clone: What it recognizes is unknown.

Sample: peripheral blood, taken 28 days after the second dose of the MenACWY control vaccine. The chain carries TRBV5-1 and TRBJ2-3, with a possible D match to TRBD1 (5 bases). This receptor was identified in an adult who received the MenACWY meningococcal vaccine as a control. CDR3 DNA: TGCGCCAGCAGCTTGGTAAAGGCCACGAAGTTGGGGCCAGATACGCAGTATTTT. Translating it yields CASSLVKATKLGPDTQYF. Complete variable domain (other parts from reference TRBV5-1 and TRBJ2-3): KAGVTQTPRYLIKTRGQQVTLSCSPISGHRSVSWYQQTPGQGLQFLFEYFSETQRNKGNFPGRFSGRQFSNSRSEMNVSTLELGDSALYLCASSLVKATKLGPDTQYFGPGTRLTVL.